Sequencing of this TCR beta chain was carried out in a study of regulatory T cells in long-lasting Graves disease. Study-level results: Those with persistent Graves' had less TCR diversity than newly diagnosed patients.

The time point denotes: persistent/refractory GD, antithyroid drugs over 5 years with positive TRAb. RNA isolated from PBMCs was used to make the TCR library. All patients originated from an endocrinology department located in Xi'an, China. Concerning this clonotype itself: Antigen specificity is unknown.

Combining iRepertoire HTBI primers with Arm-PCR of CDR3 regions, the authors built TCR beta libraries. Each CDR3 protein is one row after TCRdb ran MiXCR on the multiplex PCR reads. The repertoire holds about 660,000 distinct CDR3 sequences, with roughly 30% as singletons. This receptor was taken from a female donor with Graves disease. The sequenced sample was peripheral blood mononuclear cells (PBMCs), obtained when the disease was refractory, from a patient treated with antithyroid drugs.

The CDR3 DNA reads as TGTGCCAGCAGTCCCGGGACAGGGGGCGGTGGCTACACCTTC. This gives the protein CASSPGTGGGGYTF. This sequence joins TRBV6-1 and TRBJ1-2; 12 bases agree with TRBD1. The CDR3 extends over 14 amino acids. CDR1 MNHNS and CDR2 SASEGT come from the germline V gene. With V trimmed by 5 bases and J by 7 bases, 5 bases remained unmatched.